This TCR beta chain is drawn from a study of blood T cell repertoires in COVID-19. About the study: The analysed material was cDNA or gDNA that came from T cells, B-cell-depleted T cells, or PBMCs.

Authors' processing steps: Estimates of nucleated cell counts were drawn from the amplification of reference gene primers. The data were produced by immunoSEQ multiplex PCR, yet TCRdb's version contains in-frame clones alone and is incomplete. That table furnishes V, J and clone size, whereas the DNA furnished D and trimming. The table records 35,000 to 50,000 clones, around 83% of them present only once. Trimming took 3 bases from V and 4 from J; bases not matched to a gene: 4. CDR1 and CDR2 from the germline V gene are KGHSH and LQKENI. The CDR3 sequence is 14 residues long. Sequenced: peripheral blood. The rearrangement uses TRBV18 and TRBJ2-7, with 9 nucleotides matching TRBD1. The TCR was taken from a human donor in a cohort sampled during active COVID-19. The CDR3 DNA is TGTGCCAGCTCACCGGGGACAGGGTCTTACGAGCAGTACTTC. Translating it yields CASSPGTGSYEQYF.